This T cell receptor (beta chain) was documented in a study of naive and memory T cell subsets. Findings and limits, study-wide: In naive cells, over 85% of TCR sequences were seen only once. Activation and differentiation may alter RNA-based TCR counts. Clonotypes here are unpaired alpha or beta chain sequences.

Trimming took off 1 base at V and 4 bases at J, with 8 bases between the two ends. CDR1 and CDR2 (germline): SNHLY, FYNNEI. The CDR3 is 14 amino acids. Remarks on this clonotype: The antigen is not known.

Two oligonucleotides, mixed equimolar, formed the beta constant-region primer covering TRBC1 and TRBC2. Four rounds of PCR amplified the ligated cDNA using nested alpha and beta constant-region primers plus SP2. One entry per CDR3 protein, called by TCRdb with MiXCR from the UMI-ligation and nested PCR reads. The table has just over 80,000 distinct CDR3 sequences, about 10% seen once; the top ten hold 1.2%. The chain carries TRBV2 and TRBJ2-1; D may be TRBD1 (5 bases). Specimen: naive CD8+ T cells from blood. The sequence was obtained from a human donor in good health. The DNA for the CDR3 is TGTGCCAGCAGTGAAGAACAGGAGTACAATGAGCAGTTCTTC. Its protein product is CASSEEQEYNEQFF.